These T cell receptor beta chains were read from a single sample in a study of blood T cell repertoires in COVID-19. The table came from immunoSEQ multiplex PCR; TCRdb's copy has only in-frame clones and leaves some out. The data show some 380,000 clones, about 80% seen once. Source material: peripheral blood. These receptors all come from a human donor with acute or convalescent COVID-19. The donor label of this sample is uncertain. The CDR3 runs from the conserved cysteine through the conserved F or W.

V gene | CDR3 protein
TRBV2 | CASSATSGRSEAFF
TRBV2 | CASSVRQVGNYGYTF
TRBV6-5 | CASSHSGGTDTQYF
TRBV6-5 | CASSSQGAPNQPQHF
TRBV4-1 | CASSRSGYEKLFF
TRBV15 | CATSRGGGYNTEAFF
TRBV29-1 | CSVVRGADGYTF
TRBV18 | CASSPTPTGQNTF
TRBV6-5 | CASKETMNTEAFF
TRBV4-1 | CASSQDWTAGNTIYF
TRBV14 | CASSRAGTGASSYGYTF
TRBV7-9 | CASSILAGGFTDTQYF
TRBV7-2 | CASSHRPTYNNEQFF
TRBV3-1/TRBV3-2 | CASSAGNYGYTF
TRBV2 | CASRTSSGNTIYF
TRBV3-1/TRBV3-2 | CASSRLSSYEQYF
TRBV11-2 | CASSSPLGTSGGYEQYF
TRBV5-5 | CASSSDRDRGNTIYF
TRBV7-2 | CASSLASQGARSGYTF
TRBV9 | CASSSFLAAGANVLTF
TRBV5-8 | CASSIPGQGSGYTF
TRBV7-9 | CASSSLAGGSTDTQYF
TRBV7-2 | CASSFRGGAANYGYTF
TRBV28 | CASRPDSANYGYTF
TRBV14 | CASSQVRGSGNTIYF
TRBV7-4 | CASSLSASGGIYEQYF
TRBV5-8 | CASSRTWLPRRGAFF
TRBV6-2/TRBV6-3 | CASSLAGVGEQYF
TRBV5-1 | CASSGMTGGNYGYTF
TRBV27 | CASSLREGPADTQYF
TRBV27 | CASSSSRGRLYEQYF
TRBV10-2 | CASSESGRVGGTEAFF
TRBV19 | CASSIRSHTGNGYTF
TRBV6-5 | CASTSTGSYNSPLHF
TRBV6-5 | CASSSFRGAGVPEAFF
TRBV7-8 | CASSLVSGQGNTIYF
TRBV5-1 | CASSTDSANTEAFF
TRBV18 | CASSHSKGANYGYTF
TRBV7-7 | CASSLSKSQETQYF
TRBV19 | CASSIRTSGHEQFF
TRBV18 | CASSPPGRATGELFF
TRBV7-9 | CASRRWETGEFEQYF
TRBV5-1 | CASSYEWGDTEAFF
TRBV7-9 | CASNDRAEAFF
TRBV5-1 | CASSLETGPRGYTF
TRBV7-8 | CASSLDLGAGWGSPLHF
TRBV5-6 | CASSKNRGQPQHF
TRBV19 | CASSPPAWRDPWGGYTF
TRBV27 | CASSLSSVNTEAFF
TRBV30 | CALQGFYEQYF
TRBV19 | CASSIDMGLAGEDTDTQYF